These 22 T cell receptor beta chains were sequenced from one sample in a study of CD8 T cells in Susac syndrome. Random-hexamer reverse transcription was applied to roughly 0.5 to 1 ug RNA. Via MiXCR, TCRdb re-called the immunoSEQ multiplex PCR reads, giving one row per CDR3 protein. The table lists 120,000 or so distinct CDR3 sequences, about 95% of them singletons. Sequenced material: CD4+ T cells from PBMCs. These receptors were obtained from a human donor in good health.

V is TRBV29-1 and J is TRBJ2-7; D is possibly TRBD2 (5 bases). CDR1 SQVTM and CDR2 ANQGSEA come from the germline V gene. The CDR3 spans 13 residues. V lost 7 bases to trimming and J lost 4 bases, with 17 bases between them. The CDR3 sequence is CSAGGLDLYEQYF. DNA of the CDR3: TGCAGCGCCGGTGGACTCGATTTATACGAGCAGTACTTC.

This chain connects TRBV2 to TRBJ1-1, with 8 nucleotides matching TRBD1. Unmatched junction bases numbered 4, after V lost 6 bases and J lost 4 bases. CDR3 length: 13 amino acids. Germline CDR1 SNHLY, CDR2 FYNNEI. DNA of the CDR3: TGTGCCAGCAGCCAGGGGGCAAGCACTGAAGCTTTCTTT. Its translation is CASSQGASTEAFF. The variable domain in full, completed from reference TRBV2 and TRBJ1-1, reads EPEVTQTPSHQVTQMGQEVILRCVPISNHLYFYWYRQILGQKVEFLVSFYNNEISEKSEIFDDQFSVERPDGSNFTLKIRSTKLEDSAMYFCASSQGASTEAFFGQGTRLTVV.

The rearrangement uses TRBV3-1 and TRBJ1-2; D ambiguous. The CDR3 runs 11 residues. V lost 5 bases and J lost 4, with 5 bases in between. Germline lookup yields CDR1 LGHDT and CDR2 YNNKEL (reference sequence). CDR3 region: CASSAVYGYTF. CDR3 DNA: TGTGCCAGCAGCGCCGTCTATGGCTACACCTTC.

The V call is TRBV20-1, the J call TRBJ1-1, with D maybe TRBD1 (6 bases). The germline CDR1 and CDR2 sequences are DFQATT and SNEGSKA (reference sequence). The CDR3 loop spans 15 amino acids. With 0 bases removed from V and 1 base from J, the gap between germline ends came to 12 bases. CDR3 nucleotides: TGCAGTGCTAGAGATCCGGGGACACCGAACACTGAAGCTTTCTTT. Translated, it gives CSARDPGTPNTEAFF.

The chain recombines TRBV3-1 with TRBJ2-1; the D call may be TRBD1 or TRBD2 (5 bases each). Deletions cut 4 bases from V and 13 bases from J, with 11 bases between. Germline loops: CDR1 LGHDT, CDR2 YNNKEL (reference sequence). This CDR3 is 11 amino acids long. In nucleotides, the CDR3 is TGTGCCAGCAGCCTGAGGGGATCTCAGTTCTTC. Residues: CASSLRGSQFF.

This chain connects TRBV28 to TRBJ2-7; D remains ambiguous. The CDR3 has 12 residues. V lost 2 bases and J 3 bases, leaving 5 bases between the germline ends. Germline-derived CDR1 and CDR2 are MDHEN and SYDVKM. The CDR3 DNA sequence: TGTGCCAGCAGTTTAAAGTACTACGAGCAGTACTTC. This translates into CASSLKYYEQYF.

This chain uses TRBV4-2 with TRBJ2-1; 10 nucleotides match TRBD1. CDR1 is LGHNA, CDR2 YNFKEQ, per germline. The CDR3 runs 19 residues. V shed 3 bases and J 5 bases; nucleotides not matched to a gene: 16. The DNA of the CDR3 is TGTGCCAGCAGCCACATCCGGATGACGGGGACAGGGGTAAACAATGAGCAGTTCTTC. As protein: CASSHIRMTGTGVNNEQFF.

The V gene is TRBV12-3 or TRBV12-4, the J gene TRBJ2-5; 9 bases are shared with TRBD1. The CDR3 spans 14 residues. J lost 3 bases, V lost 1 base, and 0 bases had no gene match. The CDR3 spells CASSLGTGEETQYF. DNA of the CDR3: TGTGCCAGCAGTTTAGGGACAGGGGAAGAGACCCAGTACTTC.

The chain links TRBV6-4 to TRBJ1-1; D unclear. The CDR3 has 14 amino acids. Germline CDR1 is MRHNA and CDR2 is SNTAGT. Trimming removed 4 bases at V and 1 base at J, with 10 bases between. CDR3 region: CASSGRTGNTEAFF. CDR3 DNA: TGTGCCAGCAGTGGCAGGACGGGGAACACTGAAGCTTTCTTT.

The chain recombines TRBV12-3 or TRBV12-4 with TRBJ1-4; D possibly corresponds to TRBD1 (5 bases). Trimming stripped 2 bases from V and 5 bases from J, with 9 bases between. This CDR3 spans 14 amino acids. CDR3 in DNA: TGTGCCAGCAGTTTATCGGGGGGGAATGAAAAACTGTTTTTT. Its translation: CASSLSGGNEKLFF.

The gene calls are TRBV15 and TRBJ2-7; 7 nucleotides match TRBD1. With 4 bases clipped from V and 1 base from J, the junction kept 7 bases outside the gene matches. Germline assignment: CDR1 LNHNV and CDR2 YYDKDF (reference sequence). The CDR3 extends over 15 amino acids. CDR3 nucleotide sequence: TGTGCCACCAGCATCTGGGGCAGGGGGTCCTACGAGCAGTACTTC. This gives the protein CATSIWGRGSYEQYF.

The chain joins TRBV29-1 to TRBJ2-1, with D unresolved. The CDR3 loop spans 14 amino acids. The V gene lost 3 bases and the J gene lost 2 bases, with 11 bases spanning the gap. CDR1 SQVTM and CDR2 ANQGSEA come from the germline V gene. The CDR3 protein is CSVDGQLTYNEQFF. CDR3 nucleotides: TGCAGCGTTGATGGGCAGTTGACCTACAATGAGCAGTTCTTC.

CDR3 sequence: CASNRAGGPGSYNEQFF. The CDR3 DNA is TGTGCCAGCAACCGAGCGGGAGGGCCCGGGTCCTACAATGAGCAGTTCTTC. The chain carries TRBV2 and TRBJ2-1; 10 bases match TRBD2. With V trimmed by 7 bases and J by 1 base, 10 bases remained unmatched. This CDR3 comprises 17 residues. Per germline, CDR1 SNHLY and CDR2 FYNNEI.

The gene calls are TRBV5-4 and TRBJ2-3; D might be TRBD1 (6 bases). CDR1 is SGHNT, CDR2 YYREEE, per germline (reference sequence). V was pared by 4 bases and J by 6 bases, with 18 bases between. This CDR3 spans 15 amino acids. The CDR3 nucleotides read TGTGCCAGCAGCCCACAGGGCAGGCTATCGGATACGCAGTATTTT. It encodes CASSPQGRLSDTQYF.

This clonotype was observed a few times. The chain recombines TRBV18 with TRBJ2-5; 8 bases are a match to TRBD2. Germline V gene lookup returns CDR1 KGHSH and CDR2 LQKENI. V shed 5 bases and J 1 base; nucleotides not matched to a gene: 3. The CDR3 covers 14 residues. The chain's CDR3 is CASSVAGTQETQYF. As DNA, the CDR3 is TGTGCCAGCTCAGTAGCGGGGACCCAAGAGACCCAGTACTTC.

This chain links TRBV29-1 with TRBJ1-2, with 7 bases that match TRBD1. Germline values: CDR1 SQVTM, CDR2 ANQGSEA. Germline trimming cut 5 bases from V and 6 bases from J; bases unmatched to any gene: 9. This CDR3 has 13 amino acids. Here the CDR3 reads CSVSPTGMHGYTF. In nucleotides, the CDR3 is TGCAGCGTTAGTCCGACAGGGATGCATGGCTACACCTTC.

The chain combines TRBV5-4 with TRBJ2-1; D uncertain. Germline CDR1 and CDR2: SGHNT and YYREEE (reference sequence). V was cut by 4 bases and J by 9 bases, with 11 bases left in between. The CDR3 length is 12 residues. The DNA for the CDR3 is TGTGCCAGCAGCCTTGACTGGGGTGAGCAGTTCTTC. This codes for CASSLDWGEQFF.

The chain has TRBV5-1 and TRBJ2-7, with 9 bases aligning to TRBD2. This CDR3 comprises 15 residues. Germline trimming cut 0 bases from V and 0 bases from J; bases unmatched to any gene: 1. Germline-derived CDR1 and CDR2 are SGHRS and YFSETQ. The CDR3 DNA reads TGCGCCAGCAGCTTGGATAGCGGGAGCTCCTACGAGCAGTACTTC. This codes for CASSLDSGSSYEQYF.

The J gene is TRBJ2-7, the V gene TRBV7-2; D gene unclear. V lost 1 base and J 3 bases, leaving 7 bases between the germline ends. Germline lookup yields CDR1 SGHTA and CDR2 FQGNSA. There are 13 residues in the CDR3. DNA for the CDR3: TGTGCCAGCAGCTTAGAGGCAGACTACGAGCAGTACTTC. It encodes CASSLEADYEQYF.

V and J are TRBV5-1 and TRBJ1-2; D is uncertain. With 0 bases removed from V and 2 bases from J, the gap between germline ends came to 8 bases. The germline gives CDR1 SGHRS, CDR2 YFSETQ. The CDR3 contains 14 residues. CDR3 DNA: TGCGCCAGCAGCTTGGAACAGAGCAACTATGGCTACACCTTC. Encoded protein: CASSLEQSNYGYTF.

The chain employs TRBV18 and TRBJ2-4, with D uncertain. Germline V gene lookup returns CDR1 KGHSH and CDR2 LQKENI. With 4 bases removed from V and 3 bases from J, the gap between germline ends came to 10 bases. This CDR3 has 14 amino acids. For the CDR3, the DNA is TGTGCCAGCTCACTCGGCTCGAACAAAAACATTCAGTACTTC. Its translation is CASSLGSNKNIQYF. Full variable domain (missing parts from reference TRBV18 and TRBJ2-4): NAGVMQNPRHLVRRRGQEARLRCSPMKGHSHVYWYRQLPEEGLKFMVYLQKENIIDESGMPKERFSAEFPKEGPSILRIQQVVRGDSAAYFCASSLGSNKNIQYFGAGTRLSVL.

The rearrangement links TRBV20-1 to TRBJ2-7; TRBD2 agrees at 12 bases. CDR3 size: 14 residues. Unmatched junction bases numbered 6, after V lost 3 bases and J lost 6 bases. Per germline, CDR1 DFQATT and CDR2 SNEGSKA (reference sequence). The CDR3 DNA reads TGCAGTGCTAGCGTGACTAGCGGGAGCGGCGAGCAGTACTTC. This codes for CSASVTSGSGEQYF.